This paragraph covers one TCR beta chain sequence. Its antigen target is currently unknown. The input lacks base qualities; no much larger clone sits a single base away. Based on the germline V gene (reference sequence), the CDR1 and CDR2 sequences are LNHDA and SQIVND. V and J are trimmed by 1 base and 0 bases, and the gene matches miss 7 bases of the junction. Counted from cysteine to phenylalanine, this CDR3 has 19 amino acids. CDR3 DNA is the only sequence kept; it has 57 bases, read in frame from the first base. The source of the sample is a study of cytomegalovirus exposure and HLA in healthy donors (dated by TCRdb to about 2017). Broadly, across the study: According to an earlier analysis of a few hundred of the donors, roughly 180 million T cells yielded 90 million to 130 million unique TCR beta sequences and 250 to 350 Gb of sequence data. To study patterns of TCR occurrence, a later analysis re-analyzed previously published TCR beta repertoires from under 750 donors and added high-resolution HLA genotyping. Approximately 310 gigabases of sequencing data and 80 million or so unique TCR sequences were included in an early release covering about 600 HLA-typed donors. The aim of the study was to test whether cataloging public T cell receptors could identify signatures of past pathogen exposure. Because of strong linkage in the cohort, five DR-DQ haplotypes were treated as single units for association and clustering. The T cell repertoires of 666 subjects were profiled by immunosequencing and related to cytomegalovirus serostatus. To predict cytomegalovirus infection status, the study brought together high-throughput TCR immunosequencing, statistical association of individual TCRs with disease status, and machine learning. Alongside the repertoire data, information on donor age, sex, ethnicity and CMV serostatus was compiled. Rather than drawing on any new phenotypic data, the later analysis identified candidate immune exposures from TCR beta sequences and the way those sequences occurred across donors. Every repertoire in the discovery cohort had been generated on one and the same sequencing platform. Typing coverage differed by locus: A, B, C, DRB1 and DQB1 were typed in about 629-630 donors, DQA1 in about 510, DPA1 in around 610, and DPB1 in around 440. An earlier analysis of about 620 of the donors applied high-throughput TCR beta sequencing to assess whether each TCR beta V gene segment acted as functional or pseudogenic. Along with the roughly 670-subject first cohort, a separate validation cohort of over 90 different subjects was used. Among roughly 400 genotyped donors of the cohort, an average of about 240,000 unique TCR beta nucleotide sequences was sequenced per donor, of which roughly 17% were non-productive. HLA typing covered class I and class II loci at four-digit resolution. The genetic ancestry cluster associated with self-reported Caucasian donors included 80% to 90% of the roughly 400 genotyped donors. A later genetic analysis used genome-wide SNP genotypes for about 60% of the roughly 700 donors, treating that subset as a discovery cohort.

General findings and caveats noted by the study authors: In a later analysis, TCR association rates were found to vary across HLA loci, with the most associated TCRs seen for DRB1 alleles and the fewest for HLA-C alleles. Strong co-occurrence of HLA alleles, especially DR and DQ, made assigning TCR associations to individual alleles difficult. A total of fewer than 200 TCR beta chains were listed by the study as associated with cytomegalovirus. Specific HLA alleles were associated with 15,000 to 20,000 TCR beta sequences at a false discovery rate of 0.05 in a later analysis. Because HLA typing was missing for some donors at each locus, association tests included only the typed subset. The classifier was reported to diagnose cytomegalovirus status with high specificity and sensitivity in both the original and validation cohorts. Most TCR sequences were seen in very few donors, while some public TCRs were found in many individuals. A few of the identified cytomegalovirus-associated TCR beta chains were confirmed in vitro to be specific for cytomegalovirus antigens. Most CMV-associated TCR beta chains appeared to be HLA-restricted in a later analysis, and the HLA associations seemed to be driven largely by CMV exposure. A further reported finding was that TCR beta sequences accurately predicted the HLA-A and HLA-B alleles for most subjects in the first cohort. CMV serostatus was the only immune exposure information available for the cohort. V-gene and J-gene trimming of TCR beta chains was associated with a missense DCLRE1C variant in a later genetic analysis, and the association was replicated in an independent cohort. Compared with the approximately 710-donor mean, donors in an Asian-associated ancestry cluster had fewer N-insertions in productive TCRs, according to a later genetic analysis. The cohort was sequenced for TCR beta chains only, and without alpha or paired-chain data the features that could be detected were limited. The authors suggested that the approach could potentially be generalized to other disease states and immunological phenotypes. In an earlier analysis of some 540 of the donors, most TCR beta V segments appeared in productive rearrangements about 87% or about 30% of the time, broadly matching IMGT annotations. Linkage disequilibrium might explain the correlated functional status among segregating V segments, but an unknown experimental factor could not be excluded. Because the 87-base-pair reads could not distinguish some IMGT-functional V segments, including TRBV6-2 and TRBV6-3, those segments were excluded. In a later analysis, HLA-associated TCR beta chains showed more clonal expansion and lower generation probabilities than non-associated chains that were equally common. Because counts were too low, fewer than 20 rarely observed V segments, including chromosome 9 orphons, were excluded from the earlier analysis of about 500 of the donors. Several of the top co-occurrence clusters appeared to be linked to parvovirus B19, influenza, CMV and Epstein-Barr virus, according to a later analysis. The sequencing pipeline was judged likely to have produced a cluster of highly shared sequence variants as a technical artifact. Roughly uniform sequencing depth across donors was assumed in presence/absence analyses, although this assumption may not hold.

The library was built by means of the immunoSEQ multiplex PCR assay. For the multiplex PCR, a mixture combining 60 forward primers for TCR Vbeta segments and 13 reverse primers for TCR Jbeta segments was used. The CDR3 region of rearranged TCR beta genes was amplified from genomic DNA with a multiplex PCR assay. Amplified TCR beta libraries were sequenced as 87-base-pair reads on the Illumina HiSeq System. The study's own analysis went as follows. A later analysis counted tens of millions of unique TCR beta chains across the 600 to 850 repertoires, and 9.5 million to 11 million of these chains were shared by at least two donors. To remove PCR and sequencing errors, raw reads were error-corrected and collapsed into unique sequences using a nearest-neighbor algorithm that merged closely related sequences. Alignment of CDR3 sequences to IMGT reference sequences was used to assign V, D and J gene segments. For a sequence to be retained, a match of at least six nucleotides to both a V gene segment and a J gene segment was required. Rearrangements were called productive when the CDR3 lacked stop codons and stayed in frame with V and J; all others were non-productive. CDR3 was defined by IMGT convention, running from the second conserved V-encoded cysteine to the conserved J-encoded phenylalanine. Sequences without an unambiguous match to a single V gene segment were excluded from the earlier analysis of 450 to 750 of the donors. An earlier analysis of fewer than 750 of the donors classified V segments as functional when productive rearrangements were above 56.7% and as segregating when the standard deviation between donors was above 5%. A statistical classification framework was developed to diagnose cytomegalovirus status using the catalog of TCR beta chain sequences. In a later analysis, V and J genes were assigned by comparing TCR nucleotide sequences against IMGT/GENE-DB human TR gene sequences. A later analysis assigned CDR3 sequences and most-parsimonious VDJ recombination scenarios with the TCRdist pipeline. In a later analysis, each TCR beta chain was defined by its CDR3 amino acid sequence together with its V-gene family, and reads lacking a unique V-gene family were excluded. As a way to deal with suspected cross-contamination and a sequencing artifact, a later analysis dropped hundreds of nucleotide sequences that were highly shared and had low generation probability. For each public chain, a later analysis derived a clonal expansion index from normalized ranks of inferred template counts within each repertoire. Generation probabilities in a later analysis came from a VDJ recombination model fitted to out-of-frame rearrangements, and those results were checked against IGoR. Hypergeometric tests were used in a later analysis to score TCR-TCR, TCR-HLA and TCR-CMV co-occurrence, with a repertoire-size bias correction applied to the TCR pairs. To estimate false discovery rates, a later analysis permuted the HLA or CMV assignments 20 times. In a later analysis, co-occurring TCRs were grouped using DBSCAN, and TCRdist sequence similarity was added for clustering within HLA-allele-positive subsets. Co-occurrence clustering excluded repertoires with fewer than 30,000 or more than 120,000 public chains, plus five with anomalous nucleotide sharing. TCRdb retrieved this table from immuneACCESS and kept in-frame rearrangements only. Not all clones are present; in checked studies, unresolved V genes account for under half, and no reason is known for the remainder. For V, J and clone size, that table is used; D and trimming come from the DNA. This sample gives about 180,000 clones in total; about three quarters of them show up just once. Around 1.5% of the sample rests with the top ten.

The cohort comprised under 700 healthy bone marrow donors. Cohort members were all nominally healthy when sampled, although unrecorded immune exposures were likely present. The donor tested CMV seronegative, placing the donor among the approximately 400 seronegative members of the cohort. A peripheral blood sample was provided by each donor, and peripheral blood mononuclear cells were used for TCR beta sequencing. Genomic DNA was extracted from the blood cell samples with the Qiagen DNeasy Blood Extraction Kit. Here the chain combines TRBV19 and TRBJ2-1; a stretch of 12 junction bases matches TRBD2. The material sequenced was PBMCs. This TCR was sampled from a man aged 18 to 30 in good health and CMV-seronegative. The CDR3 in this case is CASSIGLAGGQSSYNEQFF. DNA sequence: TGTGCCAGTAGTATAGGTCTAGCGGGAGGGCAGAGCTCCTACAATGAGCAGTTCTTC.